This record covers a single T cell receptor beta chain. Its antigen is still unknown. From germline, CDR1 is LNHDA and CDR2 SQIVND (reference sequence). V lost 3 bases and J 3 bases, leaving 17 bases between the germline ends. The CDR3 consists of 16 residues. The sample originates from a study of neoadjuvant anti-PD-1 for oral cavity cancer. Study-level results: PBMC Gini-index clonality exceeded responders' in non-responders post-nivolumab.

Stage II-IVA oral cavity squamous cell carcinoma was new and untreated by systemic or radiation therapy. PBMCs were not maintained or expanded in culture before analysis. Sequencing was performed with immunoSEQ multiplex PCR; in TCRdb, only in-frame clones are kept and a portion is missing. Of over 11,000 clones listed, around three quarters are singletons. The chain uses TRBV19 and TRBJ1-1; D ambiguous. The sequenced sample was PBMCs, obtained before nivolumab (anti-PD-1) treatment. This clonotype was sampled from a person aged 35 to 85 with oral cavity squamous cell carcinoma. CDR3 protein: CASSIQYVVWDTEAFF. CDR3 bases: TGTGCCAGTAGTATTCAGTACGTGGTTTGGGACACTGAAGCTTTCTTT.